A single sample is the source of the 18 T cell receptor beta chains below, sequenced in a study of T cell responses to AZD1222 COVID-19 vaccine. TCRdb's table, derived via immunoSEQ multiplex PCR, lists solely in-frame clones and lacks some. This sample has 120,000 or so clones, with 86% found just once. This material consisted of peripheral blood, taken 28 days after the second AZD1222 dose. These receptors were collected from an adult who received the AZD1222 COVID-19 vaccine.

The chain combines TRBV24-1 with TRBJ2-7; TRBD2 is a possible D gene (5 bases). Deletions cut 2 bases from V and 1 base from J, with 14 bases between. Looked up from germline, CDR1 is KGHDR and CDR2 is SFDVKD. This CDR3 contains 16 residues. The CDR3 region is CATSDSGPRGSYEQYF. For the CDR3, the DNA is TGTGCCACCAGTGATTCTGGGCCCCGAGGGTCCTACGAGCAGTACTTC.

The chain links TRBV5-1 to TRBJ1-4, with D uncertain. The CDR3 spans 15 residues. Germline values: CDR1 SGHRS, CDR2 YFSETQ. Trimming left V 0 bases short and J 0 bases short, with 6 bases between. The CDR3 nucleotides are TGCGCCAGCAGCTTGGGGGCCACAACTAATGAAAAACTGTTTTTT. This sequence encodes CASSLGATTNEKLFF.

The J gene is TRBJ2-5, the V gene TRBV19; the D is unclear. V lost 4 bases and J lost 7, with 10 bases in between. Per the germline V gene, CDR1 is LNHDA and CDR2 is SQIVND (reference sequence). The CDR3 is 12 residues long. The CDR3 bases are TGTGCCAGTAGTACTTCAGGTGGGACCCAGTACTTC. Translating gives CASSTSGGTQYF.

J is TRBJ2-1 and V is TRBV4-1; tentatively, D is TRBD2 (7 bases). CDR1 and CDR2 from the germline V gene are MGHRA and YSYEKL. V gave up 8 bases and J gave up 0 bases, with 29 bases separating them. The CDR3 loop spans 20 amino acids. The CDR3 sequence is CASELSAGTTEGGSYNEQFF. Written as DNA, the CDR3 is TGCGCCAGCGAATTATCTGCCGGGACTACAGAAGGGGGCTCCTACAATGAGCAGTTCTTC.

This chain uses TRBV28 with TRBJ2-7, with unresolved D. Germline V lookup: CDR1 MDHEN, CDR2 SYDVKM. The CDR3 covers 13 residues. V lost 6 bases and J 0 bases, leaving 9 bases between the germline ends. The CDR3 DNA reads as TGTGCCAGCAGATCACAGAACTCCTACGAGCAGTACTTC. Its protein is CASRSQNSYEQYF. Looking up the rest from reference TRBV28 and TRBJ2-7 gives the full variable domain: DVKVTQSSRYLVKRTGEKVFLECVQDMDHENMFWYRQDPGLGLRLIYFSYDVKMKEKGDIPEGYSVSREKKERFSLILESASTNQTSMYLCASRSQNSYEQYFGPGTRLTVT.

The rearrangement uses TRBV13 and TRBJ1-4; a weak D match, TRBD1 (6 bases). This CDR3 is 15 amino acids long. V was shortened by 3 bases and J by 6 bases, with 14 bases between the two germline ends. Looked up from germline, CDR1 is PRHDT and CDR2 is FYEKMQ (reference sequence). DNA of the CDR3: TGTGCCAGCAGCTTCAGGGGAGTCGGGGATGAAAAACTGTTTTTT. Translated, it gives CASSFRGVGDEKLFF. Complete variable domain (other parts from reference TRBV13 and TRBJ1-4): AAGVIQSPRHLIKEKRETATLKCYPIPRHDTVYWYQQGPGQDPQFLISFYEKMQSDKGSIPDRFSAQQFSDYHSELNMSSLELGDSALYFCASSFRGVGDEKLFFGSGTQLSVL.

The CDR3 nucleotides read TGTGCCAGCAGCGCCTTGGACAGACCCTCAGCCAACTATGGCTACACCTTC. Encoded protein: CASSALDRPSANYGYTF. The genes are TRBV9 and TRBJ1-2; D may be TRBD1 (6 bases). This CDR3 has 17 residues. The germline gives CDR1 SGDLS, CDR2 YYNGEE. V dropped 3 bases and J dropped 2 bases, with 20 bases sitting between them.

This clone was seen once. CDR3 coding DNA: TGTGCCAGCAGGTGGGGGAGCTCCTATAATTCACCCCTCCACTTT. Translating it yields CASRWGSSYNSPLHF. The chain carries TRBV27 and TRBJ1-6, with D possibly TRBD1 on 5 matching bases. V was cut by 6 bases and J by 0 bases, with 9 bases left in between. This CDR3 comprises 15 residues. The germline gives CDR1 MNHEY, CDR2 SMNVEV (reference sequence).

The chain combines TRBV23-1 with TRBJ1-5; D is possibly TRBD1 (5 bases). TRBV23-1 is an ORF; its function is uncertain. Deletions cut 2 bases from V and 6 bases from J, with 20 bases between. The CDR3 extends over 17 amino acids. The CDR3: CASSQGSRQRPAQPQHF. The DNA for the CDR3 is TGCGCCAGCAGTCAAGGTTCTAGACAGCGGCCTGCTCAGCCCCAGCATTTT.

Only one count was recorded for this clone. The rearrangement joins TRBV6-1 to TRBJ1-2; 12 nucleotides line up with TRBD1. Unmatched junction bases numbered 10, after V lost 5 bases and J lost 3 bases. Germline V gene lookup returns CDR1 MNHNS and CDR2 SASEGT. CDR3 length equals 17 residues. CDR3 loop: CASSKGGQGAPDYGYTF. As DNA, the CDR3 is TGTGCCAGCAGTAAAGGGGGACAGGGGGCGCCTGACTATGGCTACACCTTC.

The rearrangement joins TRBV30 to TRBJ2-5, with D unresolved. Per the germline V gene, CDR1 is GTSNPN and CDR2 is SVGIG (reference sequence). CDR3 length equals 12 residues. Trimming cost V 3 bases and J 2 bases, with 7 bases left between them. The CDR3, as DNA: TGTGCCTGGAGCCCTAAACAAGAGACCCAGTACTTC. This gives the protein CAWSPKQETQYF.

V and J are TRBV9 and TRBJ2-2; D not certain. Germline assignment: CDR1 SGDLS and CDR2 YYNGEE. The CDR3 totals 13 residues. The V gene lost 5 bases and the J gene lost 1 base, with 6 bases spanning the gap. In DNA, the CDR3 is TGTGCCAGCAGAGACCAGAACACCGGGGAGCTGTTTTTT. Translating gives CASRDQNTGELFF.

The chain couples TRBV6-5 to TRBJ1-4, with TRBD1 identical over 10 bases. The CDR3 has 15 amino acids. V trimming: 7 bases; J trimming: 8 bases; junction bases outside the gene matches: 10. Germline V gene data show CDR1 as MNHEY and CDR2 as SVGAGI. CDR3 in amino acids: CASKLPRGQGEKLFF. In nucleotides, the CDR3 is TGTGCCAGCAAACTTCCTCGGGGACAGGGGGAAAAACTGTTTTTT.

CDR3 residues: CASSHTRGTGELFF. The CDR3 region has the DNA TGTGCCAGCAGCCACACCAGGGGCACCGGGGAGCTGTTTTTT. V and J are TRBV7-9 and TRBJ2-2; tentatively, D is TRBD1 (6 bases). This CDR3 spans 14 amino acids. CDR1 is SEHNR and CDR2 is FQNEAQ in the germline V gene (reference sequence). Trimming took off 5 bases at V and 4 bases at J, with 11 bases between the two ends.

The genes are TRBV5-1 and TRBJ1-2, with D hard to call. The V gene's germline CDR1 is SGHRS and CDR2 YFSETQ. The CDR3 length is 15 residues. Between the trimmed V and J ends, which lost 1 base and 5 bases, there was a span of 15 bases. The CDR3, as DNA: TGCGCCAGCAGCTTGACCGCCGACCGGAGGTATGGCTACACCTTC. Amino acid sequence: CASSLTADRRYGYTF.

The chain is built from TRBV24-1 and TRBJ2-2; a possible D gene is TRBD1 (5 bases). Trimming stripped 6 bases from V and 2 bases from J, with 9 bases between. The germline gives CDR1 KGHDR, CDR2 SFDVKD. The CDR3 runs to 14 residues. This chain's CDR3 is CATSWGSNTGELFF. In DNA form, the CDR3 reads TGTGCCACCAGTTGGGGCTCTAACACCGGGGAGCTGTTTTTT.

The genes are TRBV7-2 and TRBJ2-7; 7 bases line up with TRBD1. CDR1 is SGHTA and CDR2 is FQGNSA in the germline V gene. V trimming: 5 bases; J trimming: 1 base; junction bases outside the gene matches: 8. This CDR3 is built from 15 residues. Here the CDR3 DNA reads TGTGCCAGCAGCGAAGGCCCGGGACAGTCCTACGAGCAGTACTTC. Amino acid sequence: CASSEGPGQSYEQYF. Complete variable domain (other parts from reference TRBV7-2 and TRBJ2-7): GAGVSQSPSNKVTEKGKDVELRCDPISGHTALYWYRQSLGQGLEFLIYFQGNSAPDKSGLPSDRFSAERTGGSVSTLTIQRTQQEDSAVYLCASSEGPGQSYEQYFGPGTRLTVT.

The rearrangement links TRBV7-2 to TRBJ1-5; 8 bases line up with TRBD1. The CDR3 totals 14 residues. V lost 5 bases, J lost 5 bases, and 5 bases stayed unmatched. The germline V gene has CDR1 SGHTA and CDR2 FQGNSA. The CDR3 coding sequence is TGTGCCAGCAGCCTACAGGGGGGGGATCAGCCCCAGCATTTT. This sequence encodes CASSLQGGDQPQHF. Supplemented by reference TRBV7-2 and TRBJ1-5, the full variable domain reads GAGVSQSPSNKVTEKGKDVELRCDPISGHTALYWYRQSLGQGLEFLIYFQGNSAPDKSGLPSDRFSAERTGGSVSTLTIQRTQQEDSAVYLCASSLQGGDQPQHFGDGTRLSIL.